The clone carrying this T cell receptor beta chain was detected many times. These data belong to a study of T cells in Graves' hyperthyroidism and ophthalmopathy. The CDR3 totals 16 residues. J was trimmed by 1 base and V by 1 base; bases with no gene match: 7. Amplification yielded TCR beta CDR3 regions, with RNA transcripts as the source. A first-round RT-PCR of the TCR CDR3 used the HTBI primer set. TCRdb itself ran the multiplex PCR reads through MiXCR, one entry per CDR3 protein. The sample has 600,000 to 850,000 distinct CDR3 sequences, around 20% seen once; the top ten hold 16%. The TCR comes from a woman between 45 and 60 years old with Graves' hyperthyroidism that later progressed to Graves' ophthalmopathy. Input material: blood. This sequence joins TRBV12-3 or TRBV12-4 and TRBJ2-7; 7 positions match TRBD1. The DNA for the CDR3 is TGTGCCAGCAGTTTAGGGCAGGACAGGCTATCCTACGAGCAGTACTTC. The encoded protein is CASSLGQDRLSYEQYF.